The rows below give T cell receptor beta chains drawn from one sample of a study of immune characteristics of hereditary and idiopathic chronic pancreatitis. TCRdb keeps only in-frame clones here, not all; method: immunoSEQ multiplex PCR. The sample holds approximately 9,400 clones, about 85% seen once. Sample: pancreas tissue with idiopathic chronic pancreatitis. The receptors come from a human donor with chronic pancreatitis. CDR3s include the opening cysteine and the closing phenylalanine or tryptophan. Fields, in order: CDR3 protein, CDR3 DNA, clone size, J gene, V gene, D gene. A D gene is named only where the DNA matches it firmly. Some rows mark clone size as missing; the rest say once, few, many or name a class of expanded clone.

cdr3_aa: CASSQGRGRGNTIYF
cdr3_nt: TGTGCCAGCAGCCAAGGCCGTGGGAGGGGAAACACCATATATTTT
clone_size: NA
j_call: TRBJ1-3
v_call: TRBV3-1/TRBV3-2
d_call: NA

cdr3_aa: CSVEERSGTQYF
cdr3_nt: TGCAGCGTTGAAGAACGGTCCGGTACGCAGTATTTT
clone_size: NA
j_call: TRBJ2-3
v_call: TRBV29-1
d_call: NA

cdr3_aa: CASSTASGRSNTEAFF
cdr3_nt: TGTGCCAGTAGTACGGCATCGGGCAGGAGCAACACTGAAGCTTTCTTT
clone_size: few
j_call: TRBJ1-1
v_call: TRBV19
d_call: NA

cdr3_aa: CATSGRTSGGADEQFF
cdr3_nt: TGTGCCACCAGCGGACGGACTAGCGGGGGGGCTGATGAGCAGTTCTTC
clone_size: NA
j_call: TRBJ2-1
v_call: TRBV15
d_call: TRBD2

cdr3_aa: CASSFGVIQGGEKLFF
cdr3_nt: TGTGCCAGCAGCTTTGGGGTAATACAGGGAGGAGAAAAACTGTTTTTT
clone_size: NA
j_call: TRBJ1-4
v_call: TRBV7-9
d_call: NA

cdr3_aa: CANSASRGYEQYF
cdr3_nt: TGTGCCAACAGTGCTTCGCGGGGCTACGAGCAGTACTTC
clone_size: NA
j_call: TRBJ2-7
v_call: TRBV2
d_call: NA

cdr3_aa: CATSDTGKPQHF
cdr3_nt: TGTGCCACCAGTGACACGGGGAAGCCCCAGCATTTT
clone_size: NA
j_call: TRBJ1-5
v_call: TRBV24-1
d_call: NA

cdr3_aa: CASSLVATGGTEAFF
cdr3_nt: TGCGCCAGCAGCTTGGTCGCGACAGGGGGCACTGAAGCTTTCTTT
clone_size: few
j_call: TRBJ1-1
v_call: TRBV5-1
d_call: TRBD1

cdr3_aa: CAWSLFGEVGDEQYF
cdr3_nt: TGTGCCTGGAGTTTATTCGGTGAAGTAGGGGATGAGCAGTACTTC
clone_size: once
j_call: TRBJ2-7
v_call: TRBV30
d_call: NA

cdr3_aa: CASSPRLAGGADTQYF
cdr3_nt: TGTGCCAGCAGTCCCCGACTAGCGGGGGGGGCAGATACGCAGTATTTT
clone_size: NA
j_call: TRBJ2-3
v_call: TRBV28
d_call: TRBD2

cdr3_aa: CASSYSLLGTEAFF
cdr3_nt: TGTGCCAGCAGTTACTCTCTCCTAGGGACTGAAGCTTTCTTT
clone_size: NA
j_call: TRBJ1-1
v_call: TRBV6-5
d_call: NA

cdr3_aa: CASSYPLGRGQGNYEQYF
cdr3_nt: TGTGCCAGCAGTTACCCTTTGGGACGGGGACAGGGGAACTACGAGCAGTACTTC
clone_size: once
j_call: TRBJ2-7
v_call: TRBV6-2/TRBV6-3
d_call: TRBD1

cdr3_aa: CASSVEDQYEQYF
cdr3_nt: TGTGCCAGCAGTGTGGAGGATCAGTACGAGCAGTACTTC
clone_size: NA
j_call: TRBJ2-7
v_call: TRBV2
d_call: NA

cdr3_aa: CASSVSGIPYEQYF
cdr3_nt: TGTGCCAGCAGCGTATCTGGGATTCCCTACGAGCAGTACTTC
clone_size: NA
j_call: TRBJ2-7
v_call: TRBV9
d_call: NA

cdr3_aa: CASTPEKGAVGTDTQYF
cdr3_nt: TGTGCCAGTACTCCAGAAAAGGGGGCAGTTGGCACAGATACGCAGTATTTT
clone_size: NA
j_call: TRBJ2-3
v_call: TRBV19
d_call: TRBD1

cdr3_aa: CASSVSQGGFYEQFF
cdr3_nt: TGTGCCAGCAGCGTATCACAGGGGGGGTTCTATGAGCAGTTCTTC
clone_size: once
j_call: TRBJ2-1
v_call: TRBV9
d_call: NA

cdr3_aa: CASSLLAGKYEQYF
cdr3_nt: TGTGCCAGCAGCTTACTAGCGGGCAAATACGAGCAGTACTTC
clone_size: NA
j_call: TRBJ2-7
v_call: TRBV7-2
d_call: TRBD2

cdr3_aa: CASSLASDSPLHF
cdr3_nt: TGTGCCAGCAGCTTAGCCTCTGATTCACCCCTCCACTTT
clone_size: NA
j_call: TRBJ1-6
v_call: TRBV7-9
d_call: NA

cdr3_aa: CASSLGGGADTQYF
cdr3_nt: TGTGCCAGCAGCTTGGGTGGGGGCGCAGATACGCAGTATTTT
clone_size: once
j_call: TRBJ2-3
v_call: TRBV5-8
d_call: NA

cdr3_aa: CASSPTDTDTQYF
cdr3_nt: TGTGCCAGCAGTCCAACCGACACAGATACGCAGTATTTT
clone_size: NA
j_call: TRBJ2-3
v_call: TRBV12-3/TRBV12-4
d_call: NA

cdr3_aa: CASSYGQGGYEQYF
cdr3_nt: TGTGCCAGCAGTTACGGGCAGGGCGGCTACGAGCAGTACTTC
clone_size: large
j_call: TRBJ2-7
v_call: TRBV6-5
d_call: NA

cdr3_aa: CASSLGLAGGVETQYF
cdr3_nt: TGTGCCAGTAGTCTCGGACTAGCGGGGGGCGTGGAGACCCAGTACTTC
clone_size: once
j_call: TRBJ2-5
v_call: TRBV19
d_call: TRBD2

cdr3_aa: CASSTGGADTEAFF
cdr3_nt: TGTGCCAGCAGTACAGGGGGCGCGGACACTGAAGCTTTCTTT
clone_size: NA
j_call: TRBJ1-1
v_call: TRBV7-9
d_call: TRBD1

cdr3_aa: CASSPDRGSNQPQHF
cdr3_nt: TGTGCCAGCTCACCTGACAGGGGTAGCAATCAGCCCCAGCATTTT
clone_size: NA
j_call: TRBJ1-5
v_call: TRBV18
d_call: TRBD1

cdr3_aa: CASSQDTGTGGRMAKNIQYF
cdr3_nt: TGCGCCAGCAGCCAAGATACGGGGACAGGGGGCCGAATGGCCAAAAACATTCAGTACTTC
clone_size: NA
j_call: TRBJ2-4
v_call: TRBV4-3
d_call: TRBD1

cdr3_aa: CASSLDWGHYGYTF
cdr3_nt: TGTGCCAGCAGCTTGGATTGGGGTCACTATGGCTACACCTTC
clone_size: NA
j_call: TRBJ1-2
v_call: TRBV5-6
d_call: NA

cdr3_aa: CASSQASGGFTTDTQYF
cdr3_nt: TGCGCCAGCAGCCAAGCCAGCGGGGGGTTTACCACAGATACGCAGTATTTT
clone_size: NA
j_call: TRBJ2-3
v_call: TRBV5-1
d_call: TRBD2

cdr3_aa: CASSYSEGSDTQYF
cdr3_nt: TGTGCCAGCAGTTACAGTGAGGGCTCAGATACGCAGTATTTT
clone_size: NA
j_call: TRBJ2-3
v_call: TRBV6-5
d_call: NA

cdr3_aa: CASSSGPGNTIYF
cdr3_nt: TGCGCCAGCAGCTCGGGTCCTGGAAACACCATATATTTT
clone_size: once
j_call: TRBJ1-3
v_call: TRBV5-1
d_call: NA

cdr3_aa: CASRGAGTEAFF
cdr3_nt: TGCGCCAGCAGGGGGGCGGGGACTGAAGCTTTCTTT
clone_size: NA
j_call: TRBJ1-1
v_call: TRBV4-3
d_call: NA

cdr3_aa: CSVVGLADQETQYF
cdr3_nt: TGCAGCGTTGTCGGGCTAGCGGACCAAGAGACCCAGTACTTC
clone_size: NA
j_call: TRBJ2-5
v_call: TRBV29-1
d_call: TRBD2

cdr3_aa: CASSLVPGQGSYNEQFF
cdr3_nt: TGTGCCAGCAGCTTAGTACCGGGACAGGGGTCCTACAATGAGCAGTTCTTC
clone_size: NA
j_call: TRBJ2-1
v_call: TRBV7-6
d_call: TRBD1

cdr3_aa: CASSFGQGGSEKLFF
cdr3_nt: TGCGCCAGCAGCTTCGGACAGGGAGGAAGCGAAAAACTGTTTTTT
clone_size: NA
j_call: TRBJ1-4
v_call: TRBV5-1
d_call: TRBD1

cdr3_aa: CASSPDRGTEAFF
cdr3_nt: TGTGCCAGCTCTCCGGACAGGGGCACTGAAGCTTTCTTT
clone_size: medium-sized
j_call: TRBJ1-1
v_call: TRBV18
d_call: TRBD1

cdr3_aa: CASRWTGGRNEQFF
cdr3_nt: TGTGCCAGCAGGTGGACAGGGGGCAGAAATGAGCAGTTCTTC
clone_size: NA
j_call: TRBJ2-1
v_call: TRBV27
d_call: TRBD1

cdr3_aa: CAISEYGDRGREQYF
cdr3_nt: TGTGCCATCAGTGAGTATGGGGACAGGGGACGGGAGCAGTACTTC
clone_size: few
j_call: TRBJ2-7
v_call: TRBV10-3
d_call: TRBD1

cdr3_aa: CASRRRGQETQYF
cdr3_nt: TGTGCCAGCAGACGGCGGGGTCAAGAGACCCAGTACTTC
clone_size: NA
j_call: TRBJ2-5
v_call: TRBV6-5
d_call: NA

cdr3_aa: CASSPQHTTGELFF
cdr3_nt: TGTGCCAGTAGTCCTCAACACACTACCGGGGAGCTGTTTTTT
clone_size: NA
j_call: TRBJ2-2
v_call: TRBV19
d_call: NA

cdr3_aa: CASSSSGDPVASNYGYTF
cdr3_nt: TGCGCCAGCAGCTCCTCGGGGGACCCGGTTGCTTCCAACTATGGCTACACCTTC
clone_size: once
j_call: TRBJ1-2
v_call: TRBV5-1
d_call: NA

cdr3_aa: CASSLEGDTEAFF
cdr3_nt: TGTGCCAGCAGCTTAGAGGGAGACACTGAAGCTTTCTTT
clone_size: NA
j_call: TRBJ1-1
v_call: TRBV13
d_call: NA

cdr3_aa: CASSLARGPNEQFF
cdr3_nt: TGTGCCAGCAGCTTAGCGCGTGGGCCCAATGAGCAGTTCTTC
clone_size: NA
j_call: TRBJ2-1
v_call: TRBV7-9
d_call: NA

cdr3_aa: CASRPNRGSYTF
cdr3_nt: TGTGCCAGCAGGCCCAACAGGGGAAGCTACACCTTC
clone_size: few
j_call: TRBJ1-2
v_call: TRBV27
d_call: TRBD1

cdr3_aa: CASSSGRGYEQYF
cdr3_nt: TGTGCCAGCAGCTCCGGTAGGGGCTACGAGCAGTACTTC
clone_size: NA
j_call: TRBJ2-7
v_call: TRBV7-2
d_call: NA

cdr3_aa: CASSSARQGVEQYF
cdr3_nt: TGTGCCAGCAGTTCAGCCCGACAGGGGGTCGAGCAGTACTTC
clone_size: NA
j_call: TRBJ2-7
v_call: TRBV6-2/TRBV6-3
d_call: TRBD1

cdr3_aa: CASSLWGQGQPQHF
cdr3_nt: TGTGCCAGCAGCTTGTGGGGACAGGGGCAGCCCCAGCATTTT
clone_size: NA
j_call: TRBJ1-5
v_call: TRBV5-6
d_call: TRBD1

cdr3_aa: CASSSFPSRRGLYNEQFF
cdr3_nt: TGTGCCAGCAGTTCATTCCCTAGTCGGCGGGGGCTTTACAATGAGCAGTTCTTC
clone_size: once
j_call: TRBJ2-1
v_call: TRBV27
d_call: NA

cdr3_aa: CASSQYLGGPTDAGELFF
cdr3_nt: TGCGCCAGCAGCCAGTACCTCGGCGGCCCCACCGATGCCGGGGAGCTGTTTTTT
clone_size: NA
j_call: TRBJ2-2
v_call: TRBV4-1
d_call: NA

cdr3_aa: CASSTTGGYTF
cdr3_nt: TGTGCCAGCAGTACCACGGGGGGCTACACCTTC
clone_size: once
j_call: TRBJ1-2
v_call: TRBV6-5
d_call: NA

cdr3_aa: CASSLLRSARETQYF
cdr3_nt: TGTGCCAGCAGCTTACTTAGGAGTGCCCGGGAGACCCAGTACTTC
clone_size: once
j_call: TRBJ2-5
v_call: TRBV6-5
d_call: NA

cdr3_aa: CASSLAAERGGNNEQFF
cdr3_nt: TGTGCCAGCAGCTTAGCGGCCGAGCGGGGGGGGAACAATGAGCAGTTCTTC
clone_size: NA
j_call: TRBJ2-1
v_call: TRBV7-2
d_call: TRBD2